These 4 T cell receptor beta chains came from one sample sequenced in a study of CD8+ T cells in alopecia areata. The treatment here: oral pan-JAK inhibitor, 5-10 mg twice daily. Sequencing relied on a cDNA template that was reverse transcribed from extracted RNA. Profiling relied on immunoSEQ multiplex PCR, and the TCRdb table lists in-frame clones only, not all of them. In the table there are about 210,000 clones, roughly 40% of which are singletons. The material sequenced was CD4+ T cells sorted from blood, taken at roughly week 36, from a patient treated with tofacitinib. The source of these receptors is a human donor with alopecia areata.

The V and J genes are TRBV7-2 and TRBJ1-1, with 8 bases fitting TRBD1. Unmatched junction bases numbered 8, after V lost 2 bases and J lost 3 bases. CDR3 length: 16 residues. The germline CDR1 and CDR2 sequences are SGHTA and FQGNSA. The CDR3 loop is CASSLQGAMGYTEAFF. CDR3 in DNA: TGTGCCAGCAGCTTACAGGGGGCAATGGGGTACACTGAAGCTTTCTTT.

The chain carries TRBV11-2 and TRBJ2-7; 10 nucleotides match TRBD2. This CDR3 contains 16 residues. J gave up 0 bases and V 3 bases, and 5 bases lay outside the gene matches. CDR1 is SGHAT and CDR2 is FQNNGV in the germline V gene. CDR3 residues: CASSFGLAASSYEQYF. CDR3 sequence (DNA): TGTGCCAGCAGCTTCGGACTAGCGGCAAGCTCCTACGAGCAGTACTTC.

The chain uses TRBV27 and TRBJ2-5; 8 bases line up with TRBD1. The ends lost 8 bases at V and 4 bases at J; junction bases unmatched: 3. This CDR3 comprises 12 residues. The germline gives CDR1 MNHEY, CDR2 SMNVEV (reference sequence). The CDR3 DNA follows: TGTGCCAGCGCCGACAGGGGAGAGACCCAGTACTTC. This translates into CASADRGETQYF.

V gene TRBV6-6 combines with J gene TRBJ2-7; 8 bases line up with TRBD1. V was pared by 5 bases and J by 5 bases, with 8 bases of the junction left unmatched. This CDR3 region has 14 residues. Germline assignment: CDR1 MNHNY and CDR2 SVGAGI (reference sequence). CDR3 sequence reads: CASSPQGALNEQYF. CDR3 in DNA: TGTGCCAGCAGTCCGCAGGGGGCGTTGAACGAGCAGTACTTC.